This T cell receptor (beta chain) was sequenced for a study of T cell responses to AZD1222 COVID-19 vaccine. Clones were read by immunoSEQ multiplex PCR, and TCRdb kept only the in-frame ones, dropping some. The data hold about 140,000 clones, with more than 85% observed a single time. The sequences come from peripheral blood, collected on day 0 of AZD1222 vaccination. The TCR was taken from an adult in good health.

In nucleotides, the CDR3 is TGTGCCAGCAGCTTAGATCAGGGGCGAAGGGATACGCAGTATTTT. This gives the protein CASSLDQGRRDTQYF. This chain connects TRBV7-2 to TRBJ2-3; possible D gene TRBD1, 6 bases. CDR1 is SGHTA and CDR2 is FQGNSA in the germline V gene. CDR3 length: 15 residues. V lost 1 base, J lost 6 bases, and 14 bases lay in between.